Described below is a single T cell receptor (beta chain) sequence and its context. Its antigen is currently unknown. This sample stems from a study of PD-1 blockade in classical Hodgkin lymphoma. V was clipped by 4 bases and J by 0 bases, with 8 bases between them. Germline V gene sequence: CDR1 SGHKS, CDR2 YYEKEE (reference sequence). The CDR3 consists of 14 residues. Using immunoSEQ multiplex PCR, the repertoire was profiled, and TCRdb retains in-frame clones only, with some absent. The repertoire has around 23,000 clones, 84% of them found once; the top ten carry 6% to 6.5%. Sample time point: cycle 4 day 1 (C4D1), after five to seven weeks of nivolumab. Every patient relapsed after autologous stem cell transplantation, and brentuximab vedotin exposure varied. Best response was recorded as complete response, partial response or progressive disease. General study points: In CD4+ cells, TCR diversity went up significantly by C4D1, but in CD8+ cells it did not. Possibly reflecting disease activity or prior therapy, repertoire differences have causes that remain undefined. Complete responders' baseline diversity resembled that of newly diagnosed patients.

Sequences were derived from peripheral blood mononuclear cells (PBMCs), sampled before the fourth cycle of nivolumab. The gene calls are TRBV5-5 and TRBJ1-5; D uncertain. This TCR was recovered from a human donor with classical Hodgkin lymphoma. CDR3: CASSQLDSNQPQHF. As DNA, the CDR3 is TGTGCCAGCAGCCAATTGGATAGCAATCAGCCCCAGCATTTT.